One sample yielded the 19 T cell receptor beta chains listed below, sequenced in a study of CD8 T cells in Susac syndrome. RNA was extracted with the RNeasy kit, and a quantity of roughly 0.45 to 1 ug was reverse transcribed using random hexamers. TCRdb called the immunoSEQ multiplex PCR reads again in MiXCR, with one record for every CDR3 protein. Among under 150,000 distinct CDR3 sequences listed, more than 85% were seen once. The sequenced sample consisted of CD4+ T cells from PBMCs. These TCRs come from a human donor with Susac syndrome.

The CDR3 nucleotides read TGTGCCAGCAGCCAATCCTACAGTCACACCGGGGAGCTGTTTTTT. Translating it yields CASSQSYSHTGELFF. V is TRBV16 and J is TRBJ2-2; no clear D gene. The CDR3 length is 15 residues. Trimming shortened V by 0 bases and J by 3 bases, and 8 bases separated the two germline ends. Germline V gene data show CDR1 as KGHSY and CDR2 as FQNENV.

The chain employs TRBV20-1 and TRBJ2-7; 9 nucleotides match TRBD1. With 6 bases clipped from V and 6 bases from J, the junction kept 9 bases outside the gene matches. This CDR3 is built from 13 residues. Germline assignment: CDR1 DFQATT and CDR2 SNEGSKA (reference sequence). The CDR3 DNA reads as TGCAGTGCCAGGGACAGGGTAGCTTCCGAGCAGTACTTC. This encodes CSARDRVASEQYF.

The chain is built from TRBV25-1 and TRBJ2-1; tentatively, D is TRBD1 (6 bases). This CDR3 has 15 residues. Germline loops: CDR1 MGHDK, CDR2 SYGVNS. The V end lost 2 bases, the J end lost 4 bases, and 12 bases lay between the germline ends. The CDR3 coding sequence is TGTGCCAGCAGTGAAATGGGGACATCGTACAATGAGCAGTTCTTC. Its translation is CASSEMGTSYNEQFF.

The gene calls are TRBV9 and TRBJ1-6; 9 positions match TRBD1. The CDR3 length is 16 residues. Germline V gives CDR1 SGDLS, CDR2 YYNGEE. V dropped 3 bases and J dropped 9; count of bases not matched to a gene: 10. CDR3 amino acids: CASSGQGESWSSPLHF. The CDR3 DNA sequence: TGTGCCAGCAGCGGACAGGGGGAAAGTTGGAGTTCACCCCTCCACTTT.

V is TRBV19 and J is TRBJ2-5; 8 bases agree with TRBD2. The CDR3 has 12 residues. In germline, CDR1 is LNHDA, CDR2 SQIVND (reference sequence). With 6 bases clipped from V and 5 bases from J, the junction kept 2 bases outside the gene matches. The CDR3 is CASRSGGETQYF. In DNA, the CDR3 is TGTGCCAGTAGGAGCGGGGGTGAGACCCAGTACTTC.

This clonotype appeared a single time. The V call is TRBV9, the J call TRBJ2-1; TRBD1 agrees at 10 bases. The CDR3 totals 16 residues. Looked up from germline, CDR1 is SGDLS and CDR2 is YYNGEE. V lost 4 bases, J lost 3 bases, and 7 bases stayed unmatched. The CDR3 protein is CASSPRDRGLYNEQFF. The CDR3 DNA is TGTGCCAGCAGCCCTCGGGACAGGGGCCTCTACAATGAGCAGTTCTTC. Based on the CDR3 plus reference TRBV9 and TRBJ2-1, the full variable domain is DSGVTQTPKHLITATGQRVTLRCSPRSGDLSVYWYQQSLDQGLQFLIQYYNGEERAKGNILERFSAQQFPDLHSELNLSSLELGDSALYFCASSPRDRGLYNEQFFGPGTRLTVL.

The chain links TRBV12-3 or TRBV12-4 to TRBJ1-2; 9 nucleotides agree with TRBD1. After removal of 6 bases from V and 5 bases from J, the junction contained 7 bases not matched to a gene. The CDR3 has 14 residues. The CDR3 reads CASSTGTGTYGYTF. Written as DNA, the CDR3 is TGTGCCAGCAGCACCGGGACAGGGACTTATGGCTACACCTTC.

The rearrangement uses TRBV20-1 and TRBJ1-5, with D tentatively TRBD1 (5 bases). This CDR3 contains 15 residues. V lost 6 bases, J lost 4 bases, and 19 bases lay in between. CDR1 is DFQATT and CDR2 is SNEGSKA in the germline V gene (reference sequence). Here the CDR3 DNA reads TGCAGTGCCCAGACGCTAGGGGCTGGAAATCAGCCCCAGCATTTT. Translated: CSAQTLGAGNQPQHF.

The chain uses TRBV5-1 and TRBJ1-1; no clear D. The CDR3 runs to 14 residues. V was pared by 1 base and J by 1 base, with 8 bases between. CDR1 and CDR2 (germline): SGHRS, YFSETQ. The CDR3: CASSLSTENTEAFF. In DNA, the CDR3 is TGCGCCAGCAGCTTGTCAACAGAGAACACTGAAGCTTTCTTT.

J is TRBJ1-2 and V is TRBV28; D unresolved. Per the germline V gene, CDR1 is MDHEN and CDR2 is SYDVKM. This CDR3 is 14 amino acids long. Trimming took 4 bases from V and 5 from J, leaving 14 bases between them. The CDR3 reads CASSSPGEAYGYTF. The DNA for the CDR3 is TGTGCCAGCAGTTCACCGGGAGAGGCATATGGCTACACCTTC.

V gene TRBV20-1 combines with J gene TRBJ1-2; 8 nucleotides agree with TRBD1. The CDR3 sequence is 13 residues long. Germline CDR1 is DFQATT and CDR2 is SNEGSKA (reference sequence). Trimming cost V 6 bases and J 5 bases; bases outside gene matches: 8. CDR3 DNA sequence: TGCAGTGCGACCGGGACAGGCCCGTATGGCTACACCTTC. Amino acids: CSATGTGPYGYTF.

The V and J genes are TRBV2 and TRBJ2-7, with TRBD1 identical over 9 bases. The germline gives CDR1 SNHLY, CDR2 FYNNEI. V lost 7 bases, J lost 3 bases, and 13 bases stayed unmatched. There are 16 residues in the CDR3. DNA of the CDR3: TGTGCCAGCACGTTCTCGGAGGACAGGGGTCTCTACGAGCAGTACTTC. It encodes CASTFSEDRGLYEQYF.

This clonotype was picked up a small number of times. The V gene is TRBV11-2, the J gene TRBJ2-3; 7 bases match TRBD2. CDR1 SGHAT and CDR2 FQNNGV come from the germline V gene. Losses at the gene ends were 4 bases for V and 2 bases for J; bases not matched to a gene: 12. The CDR3 consists of 17 residues. The chain's CDR3 is CASSSRMKRGYTDTQYF. The DNA for the CDR3 is TGTGCCAGCAGCTCCAGGATGAAGCGGGGTTACACAGATACGCAGTATTTT.

This sequence joins TRBV4-2 and TRBJ2-5, with D tentatively TRBD1 (5 bases). Between the trimmed V and J ends, which lost 1 base and 5 bases, there was a span of 11 bases. CDR3 length: 14 amino acids. The germline V gene has CDR1 LGHNA and CDR2 YNFKEQ. The DNA for the CDR3 is TGTGCCAGCAGCCAAGGCGGTAGGGGCGAGACCCAGTACTTC. This encodes CASSQGGRGETQYF.

The chain has TRBV7-8 and TRBJ2-1; 8 bases match TRBD2. This CDR3 spans 15 amino acids. V lost 7 bases and J lost 4; bases outside the gene matches: 9. Germline values: CDR1 SGHVS, CDR2 FQNEAQ. The CDR3 sequence is CASTTGGGMYNEQFF. The CDR3 coding sequence is TGTGCCAGCACCACCGGGGGGGGGATGTACAATGAGCAGTTCTTC. The variable domain in full, completed from reference TRBV7-8 and TRBJ2-1, reads GAGVSQSPRYKVAKRGQDVALRCDPISGHVSLFWYQQALGQGPEFLTYFQNEAQLDKSGLPSDRFFAERPEGSVSTLKIQRTQQEDSAVYLCASTTGGGMYNEQFFGPGTRLTVL.

This clonotype was seen a handful of times. V usage is TRBV27 and J usage is TRBJ2-7; 8 bases map to TRBD1. CDR1 is MNHEY and CDR2 is SMNVEV in the germline V gene (reference sequence). The V gene end was trimmed by 7 bases and the J gene end by 6 bases; junction bases not matched to a gene: 8. The CDR3 consists of 13 residues. The CDR3 loop reads CASNQRQGSEQYF. CDR3 in DNA: TGTGCCAGCAACCAACGACAGGGGTCCGAGCAGTACTTC.

V and J are TRBV5-4 and TRBJ2-5; 12 nucleotides line up with TRBD2. The CDR3 runs to 14 residues. In germline, CDR1 is SGHNT, CDR2 YYREEE (reference sequence). V dropped 5 bases and J dropped 5; count of bases not matched to a gene: 4. The CDR3 sequence is CASRSGTSGETQYF. In nucleotides, the CDR3 is TGTGCCAGCAGATCCGGGACTAGCGGGGAGACCCAGTACTTC. The complete variable domain, with remaining parts taken from reference TRBV5-4 and TRBJ2-5, reads ETGVTQSPTHLIKTRGQQVTLRCSSQSGHNTVSWYQQALGQGPQFIFQYYREEENGRGNFPPRFSGLQFPNYSSELNVNALELDDSALYLCASRSGTSGETQYFGPGTRLLVL.

The chain is built from TRBV7-2 and TRBJ2-5; D may be TRBD2 (6 bases). V was pared by 0 bases and J by 1 base, with 6 bases between. From germline, CDR1 is SGHTA and CDR2 FQGNSA. The CDR3 contains 14 residues. The CDR3 loop is CASSLASGQETQYF. The CDR3 bases are TGTGCCAGCAGCTTAGCTAGCGGCCAAGAGACCCAGTACTTC.

V and J are TRBV6-2 or TRBV6-3 and TRBJ1-2; unclear D gene. CDR1 is MNHEY, CDR2 SVGEGT, per germline. Trimming removed 8 bases at V and 2 bases at J, with 15 bases between. This CDR3 contains 14 residues. CDR3 sequence reads: CASPSREPNYGYTF. As DNA, the CDR3 is TGTGCCAGCCCCTCGAGGGAACCCAACTATGGCTACACCTTC.